The 8 T cell receptor beta chains given below trace back to one sample, sequenced in a study of cytomegalovirus exposure and HLA in healthy donors. PCR involved 60 Vbeta and 13 Jbeta primers. TCRdb's table, derived via immunoSEQ multiplex PCR, lists solely in-frame clones and lacks some. Of approximately 100,000 clones listed, approximately 89% were seen once; the top ten hold about 3.6%. The source material was PBMCs. All receptors derive from a man aged 30 to 45 in good health and CMV-seronegative.

This chain connects TRBV7-2 to TRBJ2-5, with D uncertain. V was trimmed by 5 bases and J by 13 bases, leaving 5 bases between them. CDR1 and CDR2 from the germline V gene are SGHTA and FQGNSA. The CDR3 length is 8 residues. CDR3 amino acids: CASSPWYF. In DNA, the CDR3 is TGTGCCAGCAGCCCATGGTACTTC.

CDR3 residues: CASSPGQGARETQYF. CDR3 nucleotides: TGCGCCAGCAGCCCGGGACAGGGGGCGAGGGAGACCCAGTACTTC. The chain has TRBV5-1 and TRBJ2-5; 12 nucleotides align to TRBD1. The ends lost 4 bases at V and 5 bases at J; junction bases unmatched: 6. Germline values: CDR1 SGHRS, CDR2 YFSETQ. The CDR3 totals 15 residues.

The chain is built from TRBV6-1 and TRBJ1-4; D is unclear. V was pared by 3 bases and J by 7 bases, with 9 bases between. Germline-derived CDR1 and CDR2 are MNHNS and SASEGT. The CDR3 extends over 13 amino acids. The CDR3 reads CASSDGLSEKLFF. The CDR3, as DNA: TGTGCCAGCAGTGATGGCCTCAGTGAAAAACTGTTTTTT.

The rearrangement uses TRBV9 and TRBJ2-3; D uncertain. CDR1 and CDR2 (germline): SGDLS, YYNGEE. The CDR3 has 16 amino acids. V gave up 3 bases and J gave up 0 bases, with 14 bases separating them. The CDR3 coding sequence is TGTGCCAGCAGCGACGGTAGCTTTTCTAGCACAGATACGCAGTATTTT. Translation gives CASSDGSFSSTDTQYF. Combining the CDR3 with reference TRBV9 and TRBJ2-3 gives the whole variable domain DSGVTQTPKHLITATGQRVTLRCSPRSGDLSVYWYQQSLDQGLQFLIQYYNGEERAKGNILERFSAQQFPDLHSELNLSSLELGDSALYFCASSDGSFSSTDTQYFGPGTRLTVL.

The V call is TRBV4-1, the J call TRBJ1-2, with no clear D. V lost 0 bases and J lost 4, with 15 bases in between. CDR3 length: 16 amino acids. Germline CDR1 and CDR2: MGHRA and YSYEKL. DNA for the CDR3: TGCGCCAGCAGCCAAGATAGAGAGGGCAGCTTCTATGGCTACACCTTC. It is translated as CASSQDREGSFYGYTF.

The chain links TRBV5-4 to TRBJ2-5, with 8 positions matching TRBD1. Per germline, CDR1 SGHNT and CDR2 YYREEE (reference sequence). Trimming took 4 bases from V and 5 from J; bases not matched to a gene: 4. This CDR3 is built from 13 residues. In nucleotides, the CDR3 is TGTGCCAGCAGCGCCCGACAGGGGGAGACCCAGTACTTC. This gives the protein CASSARQGETQYF.

DNA of the CDR3: TGTGCCAGCAGCCGACAGAAGCAAGAGACCCAGTACTTC. Its protein is CASSRQKQETQYF. J is TRBJ2-5 and V is TRBV7-9; D possibly corresponds to TRBD1 (5 bases). The CDR3 is 13 residues long. Germline V gene lookup returns CDR1 SEHNR and CDR2 FQNEAQ (reference sequence). V was clipped by 5 bases and J by 2 bases, with 9 bases between them. Based on the CDR3 plus reference TRBV7-9 and TRBJ2-5, the full variable domain is DTGVSQNPRHKITKRGQNVTFRCDPISEHNRLYWYRQTLGQGPEFLTYFQNEAQLEKSRLLSDRFSAERPKGSFSTLEIQRTEQGDSAMYLCASSRQKQETQYFGPGTRLLVL.

The chain links TRBV9 to TRBJ2-7; maybe TRBD1 (5 bases). The CDR3 has 11 residues. In germline, CDR1 is SGDLS, CDR2 YYNGEE. The ends were cut back, 4 bases at V and 4 bases at J, with 6 bases in the middle. The CDR3 reads CASSPGYEQYF. In nucleotides, the CDR3 is TGTGCCAGCAGCCCAGGGTACGAGCAGTACTTC.